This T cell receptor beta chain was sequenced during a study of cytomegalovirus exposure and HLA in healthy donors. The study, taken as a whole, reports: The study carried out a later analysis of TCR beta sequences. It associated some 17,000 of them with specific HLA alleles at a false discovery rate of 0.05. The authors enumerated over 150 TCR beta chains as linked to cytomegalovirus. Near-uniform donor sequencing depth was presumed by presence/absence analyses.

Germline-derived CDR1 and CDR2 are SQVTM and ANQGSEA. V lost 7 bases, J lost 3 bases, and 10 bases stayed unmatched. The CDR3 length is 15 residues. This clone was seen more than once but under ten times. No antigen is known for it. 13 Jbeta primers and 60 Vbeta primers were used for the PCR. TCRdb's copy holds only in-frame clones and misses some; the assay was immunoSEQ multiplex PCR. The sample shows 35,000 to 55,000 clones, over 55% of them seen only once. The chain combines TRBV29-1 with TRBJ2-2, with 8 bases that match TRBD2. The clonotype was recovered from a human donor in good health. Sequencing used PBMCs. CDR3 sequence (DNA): TGCAGCGCCGGGACTAGAGTGGGTCACACCGGGGAGCTGTTTTTT. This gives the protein CSAGTRVGHTGELFF.